The next 4 T cell receptor beta chains were all read from a single sample in a study of T-cell memory formation after mild COVID-19. One entry per CDR3 protein results from TCRdb running MiXCR on the 5' RACE reads. The sample lists fewer than 350,000 distinct CDR3 sequences, about a sixth seen once, with 23% in the top ten. Input material: PBMCs or a T cell subset sorted from them (not recorded which). The receptors shown here come from a man between 18 and 29 years old who had mild COVID-19 (a few samples of this study predate the infection). Cell type and time point are not known.

This sequence joins TRBV4-3 and TRBJ2-2; D may be TRBD1 or TRBD2 (5 bases each). This CDR3 is 19 amino acids long. Trimming left V 1 base short and J 1 base short, with 19 bases between. Germline V gene sequence: CDR1 LGHNA, CDR2 YSLEER. CDR3 protein: CASSQVGSAWDLNTGELFF. In DNA form, the CDR3 reads TGCGCCAGCAGCCAAGTAGGTTCAGCGTGGGACCTGAACACCGGGGAGCTGTTTTTT.

This clonotype was seen a handful of times. CDR3 sequence (DNA): TGCAGTGCTCGGACCGGGGGCCGGGAGACCCAGTACTTC. Amino acids: CSARTGGRETQYF. This chain connects TRBV20-1 to TRBJ2-5; D is tentatively TRBD1 or TRBD2 (6 bases each). This CDR3 has 13 residues. V was clipped by 5 bases and J by 5 bases, with 15 bases between them. CDR1 DFQATT and CDR2 SNEGSKA come from the germline V gene (reference sequence).

The chain couples TRBV7-8 to TRBJ2-5; D not certain. CDR1 and CDR2 from the germline V gene are SGHVS and FQNEAQ. The ends were cut back, 4 bases at V and 3 bases at J, with 9 bases in the middle. This CDR3 contains 13 residues. The CDR3 loop reads CASSSRLKETQYF. The CDR3 bases are TGTGCCAGCAGCTCCAGACTGAAAGAGACCCAGTACTTC. The entire variable domain, with the rest obtained from reference TRBV7-8 and TRBJ2-5, is as follows: GAGVSQSPRYKVAKRGQDVALRCDPISGHVSLFWYQQALGQGPEFLTYFQNEAQLDKSGLPSDRFFAERPEGSVSTLKIQRTQQEDSAVYLCASSSRLKETQYFGPGTRLLVL.

The chain has TRBV11-2 and TRBJ2-4; TRBD2 matches at 13 bases. J gave up 9 bases and V 3 bases, and 8 bases lay outside the gene matches. Germline V lookup: CDR1 SGHAT, CDR2 FQNNGV. The CDR3 is 16 amino acids. This CDR3 is CASSFRGLAGEVIQYF. CDR3 coding DNA: TGTGCCAGCAGCTTCCGCGGACTAGCGGGGGAGGTCATTCAGTACTTC.